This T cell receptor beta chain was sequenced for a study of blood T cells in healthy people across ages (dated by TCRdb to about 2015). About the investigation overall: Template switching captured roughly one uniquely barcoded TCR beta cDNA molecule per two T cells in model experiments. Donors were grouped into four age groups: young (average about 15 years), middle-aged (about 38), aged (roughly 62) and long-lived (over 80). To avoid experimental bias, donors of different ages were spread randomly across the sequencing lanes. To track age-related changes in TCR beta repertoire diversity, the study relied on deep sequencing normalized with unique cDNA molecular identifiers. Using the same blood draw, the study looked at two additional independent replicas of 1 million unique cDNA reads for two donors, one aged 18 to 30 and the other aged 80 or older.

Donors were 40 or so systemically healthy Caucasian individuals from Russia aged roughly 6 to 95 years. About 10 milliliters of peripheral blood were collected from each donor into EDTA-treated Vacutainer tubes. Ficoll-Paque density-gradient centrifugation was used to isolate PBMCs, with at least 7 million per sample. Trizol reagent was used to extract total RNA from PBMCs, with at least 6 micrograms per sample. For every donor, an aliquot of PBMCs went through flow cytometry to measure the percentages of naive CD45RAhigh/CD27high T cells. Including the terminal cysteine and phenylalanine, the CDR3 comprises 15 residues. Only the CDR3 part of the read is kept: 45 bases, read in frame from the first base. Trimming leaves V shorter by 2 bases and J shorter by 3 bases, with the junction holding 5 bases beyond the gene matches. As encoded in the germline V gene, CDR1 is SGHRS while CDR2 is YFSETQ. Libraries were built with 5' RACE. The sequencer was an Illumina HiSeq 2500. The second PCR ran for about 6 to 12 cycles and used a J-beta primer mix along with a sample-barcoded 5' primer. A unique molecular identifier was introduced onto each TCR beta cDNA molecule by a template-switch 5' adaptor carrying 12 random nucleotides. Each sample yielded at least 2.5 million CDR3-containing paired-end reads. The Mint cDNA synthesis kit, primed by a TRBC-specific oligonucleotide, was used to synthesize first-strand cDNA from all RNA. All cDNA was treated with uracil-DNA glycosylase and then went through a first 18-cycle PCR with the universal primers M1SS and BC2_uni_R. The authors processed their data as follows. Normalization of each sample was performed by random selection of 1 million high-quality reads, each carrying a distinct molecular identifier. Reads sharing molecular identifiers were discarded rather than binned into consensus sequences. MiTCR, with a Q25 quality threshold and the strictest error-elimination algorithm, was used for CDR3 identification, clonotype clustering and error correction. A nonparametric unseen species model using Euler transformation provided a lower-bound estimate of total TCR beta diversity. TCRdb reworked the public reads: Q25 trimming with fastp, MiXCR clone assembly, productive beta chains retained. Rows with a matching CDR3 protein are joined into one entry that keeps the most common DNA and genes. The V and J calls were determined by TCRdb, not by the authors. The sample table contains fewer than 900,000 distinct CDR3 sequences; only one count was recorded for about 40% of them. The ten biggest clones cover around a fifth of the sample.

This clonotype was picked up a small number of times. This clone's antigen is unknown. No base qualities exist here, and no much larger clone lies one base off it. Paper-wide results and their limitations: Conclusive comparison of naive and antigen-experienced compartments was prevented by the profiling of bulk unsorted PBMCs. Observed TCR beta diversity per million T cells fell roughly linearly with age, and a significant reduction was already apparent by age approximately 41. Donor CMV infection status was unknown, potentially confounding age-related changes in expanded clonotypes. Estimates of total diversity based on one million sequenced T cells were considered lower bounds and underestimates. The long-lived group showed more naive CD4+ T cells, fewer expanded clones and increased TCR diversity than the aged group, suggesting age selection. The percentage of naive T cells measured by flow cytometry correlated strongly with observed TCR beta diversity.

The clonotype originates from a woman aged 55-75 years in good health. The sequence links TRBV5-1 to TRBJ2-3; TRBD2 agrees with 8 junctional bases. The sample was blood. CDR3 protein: CASSFGGGGTDTQYF. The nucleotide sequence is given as TGCGCCAGCAGCTTCGGAGGCGGGGGGACAGATACGCAGTATTTT.